These 10 T cell receptor beta chains share one sample of origin, sequenced in a study of T cells in Graves' hyperthyroidism and ophthalmopathy. Authors of the study amplified TCR beta CDR3 regions from RNA transcripts. First-round RT-PCR with HTBI primers amplified the TCR CDR3 region. TCRdb recomputed calls from the multiplex PCR reads with MiXCR, one row per CDR3 protein. Of roughly 380,000 distinct CDR3 sequences in the sample, roughly 20% were seen once. The sample comprised blood. The source of these receptors is a woman between 40 and 55 years old with Graves' ophthalmopathy.

This clonotype has a count of ten or more. The genes are TRBV14 and TRBJ2-7; D uncertain. This CDR3 is built from 13 residues. Trimming took 4 bases from V and 2 from J, leaving 9 bases between them. The germline gives CDR1 SGHDN, CDR2 FVKESK. The CDR3 region has the DNA TGTGCCAGCAGCCCCCACGCTCCCTACGAGCAGTACTTC. Translation: CASSPHAPYEQYF.

This clonotype was detected many times. V usage is TRBV6-1 and J usage is TRBJ1-5, with D uncertain. Between the trimmed V and J ends, which lost 6 bases and 1 base, there was a span of 10 bases. The CDR3 extends over 14 amino acids. Germline assignment: CDR1 MNHNS and CDR2 SASEGT. CDR3 in amino acids: CASSPGKSNQPQHF. The CDR3 DNA sequence: TGTGCCAGCAGCCCCGGTAAGAGCAATCAGCCCCAGCATTTT.

Many counts were recorded for this clonotype. The chain uses TRBV6-5 and TRBJ2-7, with TRBD2 matching 8 bases. The CDR3 runs to 14 residues. Germline CDR1 reads MNHEY; CDR2 reads SVGAGI. The junction had 0 bases not matched to a gene; V was cut back by 2 bases and J by 0 bases. CDR3 DNA: TGTGCCAGCAGTTACGGGACTAGCTCCTACGAGCAGTACTTC. Translated, it gives CASSYGTSSYEQYF.

At least ten counts were recorded for this clonotype. J is TRBJ2-5 and V is TRBV20-1, with 7 bases matching TRBD2. The V gene's germline CDR1 is DFQATT and CDR2 SNEGSKA (reference sequence). The CDR3 covers 15 residues. Trimming removed 2 bases from V and 2 bases from J; junction bases left unmatched: 8. The CDR3 here is CSARLPGRKQETQYF. The CDR3, as DNA: TGCAGTGCTAGATTGCCCGGGAGGAAGCAAGAGACCCAGTACTTC.

This clonotype was seen at least ten times. V gene TRBV7-2 combines with J gene TRBJ2-3; a possible D gene is TRBD2 (6 bases). Germline CDR1 is SGHTA and CDR2 is FQGNSA. This CDR3 has 13 amino acids. V was shortened by 1 base and J by 12 bases, with 14 bases between the two germline ends. The CDR3 protein is CASSLVGAGLQYF. In DNA, the CDR3 is TGTGCCAGCAGCTTAGTCGGGGCGGGGTTACAGTATTTT.

The V gene is TRBV5-1, the J gene TRBJ2-2, with 10 nucleotides matching TRBD2. V dropped 0 bases and J dropped 4; count of bases not matched to a gene: 9. The germline V gene encodes CDR1 SGHRS and CDR2 YFSETQ. The CDR3 extends over 18 amino acids. The CDR3 sequence: CASSLDWRTSGTTGELFF. The CDR3 DNA is TGCGCCAGCAGCTTGGATTGGCGGACTAGCGGAACCACCGGGGAGCTGTTTTTT.

Many counts were recorded for this clonotype. The chain joins TRBV6-2 or TRBV6-3 to TRBJ1-2; D ambiguous. The CDR3 spans 14 residues. V was clipped by 2 bases and J by 9 bases, with 16 bases between them. Germline V gene sequence: CDR1 MNHEY, CDR2 SVGEGT. In DNA, the CDR3 is TGTGCCAGCAGTTACATTCCAGGAACGGGAAGCTACACCTTC. Protein sequence: CASSYIPGTGSYTF.

The sample holds many counts of this clonotype. This chain links TRBV11-1 with TRBJ2-7, with D unclear. The germline V gene has CDR1 SGHAT and CDR2 FQDESV (reference sequence). With 0 bases removed from V and 4 bases from J, the gap between germline ends came to 10 bases. The CDR3 totals 14 residues. For the CDR3, the DNA is TGTGCCAGCAGCTTAGCCACTGAACCATACGAGCAGTACTTC. Its protein product is CASSLATEPYEQYF.

This clonotype was found many times. This chain uses TRBV29-1 with TRBJ1-3; TRBD1 agrees at 8 bases. V lost 5 bases to trimming and J lost 0 bases; unmatched junction nucleotides: 3. This CDR3 is built from 14 residues. Germline V lookup: CDR1 SQVTM, CDR2 ANQGSEA. CDR3: CSVTGQDSGNTIYF. The CDR3 bases are TGCAGCGTTACGGGACAGGACTCTGGAAACACCATATATTTT.

This clonotype was picked up many times. The chain is built from TRBV11-2 and TRBJ2-7; the match to TRBD2 covers 7 bases. The V and J ends lost 5 bases and 5 bases, in that order; junction bases with no gene match: 15. The CDR3 runs to 16 residues. CDR1 and CDR2 from the germline V gene are SGHAT and FQNNGV. The CDR3 DNA reads TGTGCCAGCAGCCTGTTTTTAGGGGAGGGCCGCGACGAGCAGTACTTC. Its protein product is CASSLFLGEGRDEQYF.